What follows are 11 T cell receptor beta chains derived from one specimen sequenced in a study of control samples from healthy donors and cancer patients. Using immunoSEQ multiplex PCR, the repertoire was profiled, and TCRdb retains in-frame clones only, with some absent. Of approximately 120,000 clones in the sample, 90% are singletons; the top ten hold roughly 4.4%. Sequenced sample: blood. The receptors come from a human donor in good health. The donor label of this sample is uncertain.

J is TRBJ2-1 and V is TRBV5-1; maybe TRBD2 (5 bases). Trimming pared 0 bases from V and 9 bases from J, leaving 13 bases between. This CDR3 is built from 14 residues. Germline V lookup: CDR1 SGHRS, CDR2 YFSETQ. In DNA form, the CDR3 reads TGCGCCAGCAGCTTGGAGAGGGCCTACGCTGAGCAGTTCTTC. Encoded protein: CASSLERAYAEQFF.

The V and J genes are TRBV18 and TRBJ1-1, with 7 bases that match TRBD1. The CDR3 runs to 14 residues. The trim removed 3 bases at V and 1 base at J, leaving 2 bases unmatched. Germline V gene data show CDR1 as KGHSH and CDR2 as LQKENI. The CDR3 DNA follows: TGTGCCAGCTCACCTCAGGGGGGGAACACTGAAGCTTTCTTT. Translated: CASSPQGGNTEAFF.

The J gene is TRBJ2-1, the V gene TRBV5-1; 7 bases agree with TRBD1. The V and J ends lost 4 bases and 7 bases, in that order; junction bases with no gene match: 5. Germline V gives CDR1 SGHRS, CDR2 YFSETQ. CDR3 length: 13 residues. The CDR3, as DNA: TGCGCCAGCAGCGAATGGACAGGTAATGAGCAGTTCTTC. It codes for CASSEWTGNEQFF.

The chain recombines TRBV5-1 with TRBJ1-6; no firm D call. CDR3 length equals 15 residues. Trimming cost V 5 bases and J 5 bases, with 14 bases left between them. Germline loops: CDR1 SGHRS, CDR2 YFSETQ. The CDR3 loop reads CASRSSGPNNSPLHF. The CDR3 DNA follows: TGCGCCAGCAGATCCTCCGGGCCGAATAATTCACCCCTCCACTTT.

This clone appeared once. The genes are TRBV5-1 and TRBJ1-1; no definite D call. The germline gives CDR1 SGHRS, CDR2 YFSETQ. Deletions cut 1 base from V and 2 bases from J, with 9 bases between. This CDR3 contains 14 residues. CDR3 sequence reads: CASSLPRLNTEAFF. The CDR3 DNA sequence: TGCGCCAGCAGCTTGCCTCGACTTAACACTGAAGCTTTCTTT.

The V call is TRBV4-1, the J call TRBJ2-5; D may correspond to TRBD1 or TRBD2 (5 bases each). The CDR3 is 16 residues long. V lost 0 bases, J lost 5 bases, and 16 bases lay in between. CDR1 MGHRA and CDR2 YSYEKL come from the germline V gene. The CDR3 DNA sequence: TGCGCCAGCAGCCAAGATTATTTCGGGGCAAGGGAGACCCAGTACTTC. It specifies CASSQDYFGARETQYF.

The CDR3 loop is CASSFRDGHHDTQYF. CDR3 nucleotide sequence: TGTGCCAGCAGCTTCCGGGACGGCCACCATGATACGCAGTATTTT. This sequence joins TRBV7-3 and TRBJ2-3; perhaps D is TRBD1 or TRBD2 (5 bases each). This CDR3 is built from 15 residues. V shed 3 bases and J shed 6 bases, with 16 bases lying between them. Germline-derived CDR1 and CDR2 are SGHTA and FQGTGA.

This clone was found once. This chain connects TRBV6-1 to TRBJ1-5; the D is unclear. The CDR3 has 15 residues. V was pared by 2 bases and J by 2 bases, with 10 bases between. Germline lookup yields CDR1 MNHNS and CDR2 SASEGT. The CDR3 DNA reads TGTGCCAGCAGTGAATCCCTCCACGGCAATCAGCCCCAGCATTTT. As protein: CASSESLHGNQPQHF.

The rearrangement links TRBV30 to TRBJ2-7; the match to TRBD1 covers 9 bases. The CDR3 sequence is 15 residues long. Per the germline V gene, CDR1 is GTSNPN and CDR2 is SVGIG (reference sequence). V trimming: 0 bases; J trimming: 2 bases; junction bases outside the gene matches: 5. CDR3 amino acids: CAWSVPGTGTYEQYF. The CDR3 bases are TGTGCCTGGAGTGTCCCCGGGACAGGGACCTACGAGCAGTACTTC.

Only one count was recorded for this clone. The rearrangement links TRBV3-1 (or the pseudogene TRBV3-2) to TRBJ1-2; D may be TRBD1 (6 bases). The CDR3 has 16 residues. V was shortened by 0 bases and J by 7 bases, with 18 bases between the two germline ends. Germline CDR1 reads LGHDT; CDR2 reads YNNKEL (reference sequence). This chain's CDR3 is CASSQDAAGARFGYTF. The CDR3, as DNA: TGTGCCAGCAGCCAAGATGCGGCAGGGGCAAGGTTTGGCTACACCTTC.

CDR3 sequence reads: CASSIGSGTLSEAFF. In nucleotides, the CDR3 is TGTGCCAGTAGTATAGGTAGTGGAACTCTATCTGAAGCTTTCTTT. This chain uses TRBV19 with TRBJ1-1; D unresolved. In germline, CDR1 is LNHDA, CDR2 SQIVND (reference sequence). The CDR3 sequence is 15 residues long. Trimming shortened V by 1 base and J by 6 bases, and 15 bases separated the two germline ends.